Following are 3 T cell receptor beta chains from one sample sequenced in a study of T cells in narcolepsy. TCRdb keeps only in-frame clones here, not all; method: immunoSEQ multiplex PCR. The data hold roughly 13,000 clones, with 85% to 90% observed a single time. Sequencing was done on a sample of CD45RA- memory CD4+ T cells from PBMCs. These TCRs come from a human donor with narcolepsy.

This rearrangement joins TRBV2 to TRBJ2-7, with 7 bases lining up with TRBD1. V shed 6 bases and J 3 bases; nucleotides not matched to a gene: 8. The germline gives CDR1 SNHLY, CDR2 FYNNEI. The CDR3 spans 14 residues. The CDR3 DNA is TGTGCCAGCAGAGATACCGGGACAGTCTACGAGCAGTACTTC. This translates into CASRDTGTVYEQYF.

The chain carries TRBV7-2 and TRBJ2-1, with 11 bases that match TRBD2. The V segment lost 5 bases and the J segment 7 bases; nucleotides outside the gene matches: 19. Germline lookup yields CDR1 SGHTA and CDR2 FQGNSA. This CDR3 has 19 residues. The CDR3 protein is CASSTGGLTSGTYQNEQFF. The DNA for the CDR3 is TGTGCCAGCAGCACAGGAGGGCTGACTAGCGGGACTTACCAGAATGAGCAGTTCTTC.

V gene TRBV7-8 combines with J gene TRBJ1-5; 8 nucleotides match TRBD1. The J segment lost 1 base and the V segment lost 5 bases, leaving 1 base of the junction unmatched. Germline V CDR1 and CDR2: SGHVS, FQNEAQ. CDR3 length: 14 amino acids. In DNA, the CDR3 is TGTGCCAGCAGCGGACAGGGCAGCAATCAGCCCCAGCATTTT. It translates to CASSGQGSNQPQHF.